The 28 T cell receptor beta chains below all came from one sample that was sequenced in a study of blood T cell repertoires in COVID-19. Here immunoSEQ multiplex PCR was the method, and the copy in TCRdb shows in-frame clones only, minus some. This table holds about 220,000 clones, around 85% found once. Sequenced material: peripheral blood. All receptors come from a woman between 65 and 79 years old with COVID-19, enrolled during active disease.

This clone was seen more than once but under ten times. The chain recombines TRBV18 with TRBJ1-5; no reliable D call. V was cut by 2 bases and J by 4 bases, with 15 bases left in between. From germline, CDR1 is KGHSH and CDR2 LQKENI. The CDR3 consists of 16 residues. The CDR3 loop is CASSPYPPQANQPQHF. The CDR3 DNA follows: TGTGCCAGCTCACCATACCCCCCCCAGGCTAATCAGCCCCAGCATTTT.

The rearrangement uses TRBV3-1 (or the pseudogene TRBV3-2) and TRBJ2-7; no firm D call. The ends were cut back, 4 bases at V and 2 bases at J, with 21 bases in the middle. The CDR3 extends over 17 amino acids. Per the germline V gene, CDR1 is LGHDT and CDR2 is YNNKEL (reference sequence). This CDR3 is CASSPHPQQIPAYEQYF. The CDR3 nucleotides are TGTGCCAGCAGCCCCCATCCTCAACAGATCCCCGCCTACGAGCAGTACTTC.

The genes are TRBV11-2 and TRBJ2-4, with 7 nucleotides matching TRBD1. This CDR3 has 12 amino acids. The V gene's germline CDR1 is SGHAT and CDR2 FQNNGV. The trim removed 6 bases at V and 8 bases at J, leaving 4 bases unmatched. The DNA for the CDR3 is TGTGCCAGCAGTAGACAGGGTTACATTCAGTACTTC. It is translated as CASSRQGYIQYF.

The chain employs TRBV11-2 and TRBJ2-3, with TRBD2 matching over 11 bases. The CDR3 spans 16 residues. Germline loops: CDR1 SGHAT, CDR2 FQNNGV. J gave up 6 bases and V 1 base, and 6 bases lay outside the gene matches. DNA for the CDR3: TGTGCCAGCAGCTTAGTCATAGCGGGAGGGACCGATACGCAGTATTTT. It translates to CASSLVIAGGTDTQYF.

The V gene is TRBV19, the J gene TRBJ2-7; possibly TRBD2 for D (5 bases). Trimming took 4 bases from V and 0 from J, leaving 10 bases between them. CDR1 and CDR2 from the germline V gene are LNHDA and SQIVND (reference sequence). This CDR3 comprises 14 residues. The CDR3 coding sequence is TGTGCCAGTAGTAACGTGGAGGCCTCCTACGAGCAGTACTTC. Protein product: CASSNVEASYEQYF.

The chain links TRBV11-2 to TRBJ2-1; 9 positions match TRBD2. The V and J ends lost 4 bases and 2 bases, in that order; junction bases with no gene match: 3. CDR3 length: 15 amino acids. CDR1 is SGHAT, CDR2 FQNNGV, per germline. CDR3 bases: TGTGCCAGCAGCTGGACTAGCGACGCCTACAATGAGCAGTTCTTC. Translation: CASSWTSDAYNEQFF.

The chain recombines TRBV6-5 with TRBJ1-2, with a possible D match to TRBD1 (5 bases). Germline loops: CDR1 MNHEY, CDR2 SVGAGI. Trimming shortened V by 2 bases and J by 5 bases, and 12 bases separated the two germline ends. The CDR3 consists of 14 residues. The CDR3 is CASSYGGGGYGYTF. As DNA, the CDR3 is TGTGCCAGCAGTTACGGGGGAGGTGGATATGGCTACACCTTC.

This chain uses TRBV7-6 with TRBJ2-5; D possibly corresponds to TRBD1 (6 bases). CDR3 length equals 18 residues. CDR1 is SGHVS and CDR2 is FNYEAQ in the germline V gene. Trimming took off 3 bases at V and 4 bases at J, with 24 bases between the two ends. The CDR3 nucleotides read TGTGCCAGCAGCTTCACTACCCGGACAGCAATAGCAGTAGAGACCCAGTACTTC. It translates to CASSFTTRTAIAVETQYF. Supplemented by reference TRBV7-6 and TRBJ2-5, the full variable domain reads GAGVSQSPRYKVTKRGQDVALRCDPISGHVSLYWYRQALGQGPEFLTYFNYEAQQDKSGLPNDRFSAERPEGSISTLTIQRTEQRDSAMYRCASSFTTRTAIAVETQYFGPGTRLLVL.

The chain employs TRBV7-2 and TRBJ2-2, with 7 bases matching TRBD2. J lost 1 base, V lost 6 bases, and 8 bases had no gene match. Germline CDR1 is SGHTA and CDR2 is FQGNSA. CDR3 length: 16 residues. CDR3 DNA sequence: TGTGCCAGCAGTCCAACTAGCGCCTTGAACACCGGGGAGCTGTTTTTT. Encoded protein: CASSPTSALNTGELFF.

This CDR3 reads CASSARWGLASYEQYF. Written as DNA, the CDR3 is TGTGCCAGTAGCGCCCGGTGGGGACTAGCGTCCTACGAGCAGTACTTC. This chain links TRBV19 with TRBJ2-7, with 10 bases fitting TRBD2. V shed 6 bases and J 1 base; nucleotides not matched to a gene: 9. Germline lookup yields CDR1 LNHDA and CDR2 SQIVND (reference sequence). The CDR3 is 16 residues long.

The V and J genes are TRBV4-2 and TRBJ1-6; 7 bases agree with TRBD1. The germline V gene encodes CDR1 LGHNA and CDR2 YNFKEQ. The CDR3 extends over 15 amino acids. V lost 0 bases and J lost 8; bases outside the gene matches: 4. Here the CDR3 reads CASSQEQGLDSPLHF. CDR3 sequence (DNA): TGTGCCAGCAGCCAAGAACAGGGGCTGGATTCACCCCTCCACTTT.

This clone was counted once. The junction departs from germline at one end; a sequencing error may be responsible. The chain joins TRBV7-7 to TRBJ2-5, with a tentative D call TRBD1 (7 bases). There are 17 residues in the CDR3. Germline-derived CDR1 and CDR2 are SSHAT and FNYEAQ (reference sequence). The CDR3 sequence: CASSIGGDSSQGETQYF. CDR3 bases: TGTGCTAGCAGCATAGGCGGGGACAGTTCTCAAGGAGAGACCCAGTACTTC.

The sample holds a few counts of this clone. The DNA of the CDR3 is TGTGCCAGCAGCTCAAGCGGGTGGGTTAGGAACACCGGGGAGCTGTTTTTT. Protein: CASSSSGWVRNTGELFF. This chain uses TRBV11-3 with TRBJ2-2, with D tentatively TRBD2 (6 bases). The CDR3 is made up of 17 amino acids. Trimming took 4 bases from V and 1 from J, leaving 16 bases between them. The germline gives CDR1 SGHNT, CDR2 YENEEA.

Ten or more counts support this clone. This sequence joins TRBV7-9 and TRBJ2-1, with a tentative D call TRBD2 (7 bases). Germline V gene data show CDR1 as SEHNR and CDR2 as FQNEAQ (reference sequence). Deletions cut 2 bases from V and 6 bases from J, with 14 bases between. CDR3 length equals 15 residues. CDR3 loop: CASSLRVGGGNEQFF. In nucleotides, the CDR3 is TGTGCCAGCAGCTTAAGGGTGGGAGGGGGCAATGAGCAGTTCTTC.

The chain has TRBV7-9 and TRBJ2-7; D uncertain. CDR1 and CDR2 from the germline V gene are SEHNR and FQNEAQ (reference sequence). Deletions cut 0 bases from V and 2 bases from J, with 11 bases between. CDR3 length: 15 amino acids. Here the CDR3 reads CASSLALGLTYEQYF. Here the CDR3 DNA reads TGTGCCAGCAGCTTAGCTTTGGGCCTCACCTACGAGCAGTACTTC. The full variable domain, its missing parts supplied by reference TRBV7-9 and TRBJ2-7, is DTGVSQNPRHKITKRGQNVTFRCDPISEHNRLYWYRQTLGQGPEFLTYFQNEAQLEKSRLLSDRFSAERPKGSFSTLEIQRTEQGDSAMYLCASSLALGLTYEQYFGPGTRLTVT.

This clone was detected a few times. The rearrangement links TRBV3-1 (or the pseudogene TRBV3-2) to TRBJ1-4; 9 nucleotides line up with TRBD1. V dropped 2 bases and J dropped 6; count of bases not matched to a gene: 7. CDR3 length: 16 amino acids. CDR1 is LGHDT and CDR2 is YNNKEL in the germline V gene (reference sequence). DNA for the CDR3: TGTGCCAGCAGCCAACTGGAGGGACAGGGAGATGAAAAACTGTTTTTT. Amino acids: CASSQLEGQGDEKLFF.

The rearrangement uses TRBV7-2 and TRBJ1-1; 9 positions agree with TRBD1. V lost 6 bases to trimming and J lost 6 bases; unmatched junction nucleotides: 8. In germline, CDR1 is SGHTA, CDR2 FQGNSA. CDR3 size: 14 residues. CDR3 DNA: TGTGCCAGCAGTCTACAGGGGGCGCTGGCTGAAGCTTTCTTT. This codes for CASSLQGALAEAFF.

This chain uses TRBV7-8 with TRBJ2-7; 11 positions agree with TRBD2. Germline CDR1 SGHVS, CDR2 FQNEAQ. Trimming cost V 5 bases and J 5 bases; bases outside gene matches: 5. The length of the CDR3 is 14 residues. As DNA, the CDR3 is TGTGCCAGCAGCCAGACTAGCGGGAACAACGAGCAGTACTTC. Protein product: CASSQTSGNNEQYF.

This sequence joins TRBV4-3 and TRBJ1-1; a weak D match, TRBD1 (5 bases). The CDR3 has 13 amino acids. Looked up from germline, CDR1 is LGHNA and CDR2 is YSLEER. V lost 4 bases, J lost 4 bases, and 10 bases lay in between. The CDR3 sequence is CASSPGGGTEAFF. The CDR3 nucleotides are TGCGCCAGCAGCCCGGGGGGGGGCACTGAAGCTTTCTTT.

This chain uses TRBV19 with TRBJ1-6; D may be TRBD1 (6 bases). CDR1 LNHDA and CDR2 SQIVND come from the germline V gene (reference sequence). The CDR3 has 14 amino acids. V lost 7 bases and J 6 bases, leaving 13 bases between the germline ends. DNA of the CDR3: TGTGCCAGTAAAATCCGGGGGGCTAATTCACCCCTCCACTTT. It encodes CASKIRGANSPLHF. The full variable domain, completed using reference TRBV19 and TRBJ1-6, is DGGITQSPKYLFRKEGQNVTLSCEQNLNHDAMYWYRQDPGQGLRLIYYSQIVNDFQKGDIAEGYSVSREKKESFPLTVTSAQKNPTAFYLCASKIRGANSPLHFGNGTRLTVT.

The J gene is TRBJ1-3, the V gene TRBV29-1, with D possibly matching TRBD1 (5 bases). The germline gives CDR1 SQVTM, CDR2 ANQGSEA. V was trimmed by 4 bases and J by 4 bases, leaving 11 bases between them. This CDR3 spans 13 amino acids. This CDR3 reads CSVVQGGGNTIYF. Written as DNA, the CDR3 is TGCAGCGTTGTTCAGGGTGGAGGAAACACCATATATTTT.

This chain joins TRBV4-2 and TRBJ1-2, with 9 nucleotides matching TRBD1. Trimming at V came to 4 bases and at J to 3 bases, leaving 0 bases not matched to a gene. The CDR3 extends over 13 amino acids. CDR1 and CDR2 (germline): LGHNA, YNFKEQ. DNA of the CDR3: TGTGCCAGCAGCCGGGACAGGGACTATGGCTACACCTTC. Its translation: CASSRDRDYGYTF.

This chain joins TRBV29-1 and TRBJ2-7; 12 bases agree with TRBD1. The CDR3 has 14 amino acids. Germline CDR1 and CDR2: SQVTM and ANQGSEA. The V and J ends lost 5 bases and 4 bases, in that order; junction bases with no gene match: 6. DNA of the CDR3: TGCAGCGTTAAACCGGGACAGGGGGCGTACGAGCAGTACTTC. Its translation: CSVKPGQGAYEQYF.

The chain employs TRBV7-9 and TRBJ1-3; 9 nucleotides line up with TRBD1. The CDR3 length is 16 residues. Germline CDR1 and CDR2: SEHNR and FQNEAQ (reference sequence). The ends lost 6 bases at V and 4 bases at J; junction bases unmatched: 10. The CDR3 sequence: CASSSTGTGWGNTIYF. The DNA for the CDR3 is TGTGCCAGCAGTTCCACCGGGACAGGGTGGGGAAACACCATATATTTT.

The genes are TRBV28 and TRBJ2-2; D gene unclear. CDR1 and CDR2 from the germline V gene are MDHEN and SYDVKM. V lost 5 bases and J lost 6, with 10 bases in between. The CDR3 has 13 residues. The CDR3 spells CASSVQMAGELFF. The CDR3 DNA follows: TGTGCCAGCAGTGTTCAGATGGCCGGGGAGCTGTTTTTT.

The chain couples TRBV6-2 or TRBV6-3 to TRBJ1-6, with 7 bases matching TRBD1. Germline V gene lookup returns CDR1 MNHEY and CDR2 SVGEGT. V trimming: 2 bases; J trimming: 0 bases; junction bases outside the gene matches: 10. This CDR3 region has 19 residues. CDR3 residues: CASSYRPGQRSSYNSPLHF. Written as DNA, the CDR3 is TGTGCCAGCAGTTACCGCCCGGGACAGCGGTCCTCCTATAATTCACCCCTCCACTTT.

This CDR3 is CASSSSLANTGELFF. The CDR3 region has the DNA TGCGCCAGCAGCTCCTCACTAGCGAACACCGGGGAGCTGTTTTTT. The J gene is TRBJ2-2, the V gene TRBV5-1; D perhaps matches TRBD2 (5 bases). The CDR3 runs 15 residues. CDR1 SGHRS and CDR2 YFSETQ come from the germline V gene. V was clipped by 3 bases and J by 0 bases, with 9 bases between them. Complete variable domain (other parts from reference TRBV5-1 and TRBJ2-2): KAGVTQTPRYLIKTRGQQVTLSCSPISGHRSVSWYQQTPGQGLQFLFEYFSETQRNKGNFPGRFSGRQFSNSRSEMNVSTLELGDSALYLCASSSSLANTGELFFGEGSRLTVL.

CDR3 coding DNA: TGCAGCGTTGTAGACAGTAATCAGCCCCAGCATTTT. Protein sequence: CSVVDSNQPQHF. The V call is TRBV29-1, the J call TRBJ1-5, with D possibly matching TRBD1 (5 bases). V shed 4 bases and J shed 4 bases, with 8 bases lying between them. This CDR3 contains 12 residues. Germline values: CDR1 SQVTM, CDR2 ANQGSEA.